This T cell receptor beta chain is from a study of cytomegalovirus exposure and HLA in healthy donors. V gave up 7 bases and J gave up 7 bases, with 14 bases separating them. Germline CDR1 reads KGHSH; CDR2 reads LQKENI. This CDR3 has 12 residues. In the case of this clone: The antigen is unknown.

Regarding the study as a whole: Cytomegalovirus status was reportedly diagnosed by the classifier with high specificity and sensitivity.

Here immunoSEQ multiplex PCR was the method, and the copy in TCRdb shows in-frame clones only, minus some. The sample lists roughly 250,000 clones; 85% to 90% were seen once. Sequencing was carried out using PBMCs. This sequence originates from a young man in good health and CMV-seronegative. V gene TRBV18 combines with J gene TRBJ2-7, with no clear D. In DNA, the CDR3 is TGTGCCAGCTGGTCCAGTGTGGCAGAGCAGTACTTC. This translates into CASWSSVAEQYF.